This T cell receptor (beta chain) appears in the sequencing data of a study of shared clonotypes between healthy human individuals. CD8 cells regarded as naive lacked CD45RO, were positively chosen for CCR7, and omitted terminally differentiated effector memory CD45RA+ cells. The study's findings and limits: Larger estimated richness was generally seen in naive subsets than in memory subsets.

Per the original data handling: Junction-only sequences without quality scores were provided by ImmunoSEQ, so filtering was different. Sequencing was performed with immunoSEQ multiplex PCR; in TCRdb, only in-frame clones are kept and a portion is missing. That table is the source of V, J and clone size, and D and trimming were worked out from the DNA. The sample lists millions of clones, approximately 95% occurring once. Details on this clone: Its specificity is unknown.

The germline gives CDR1 WNHNN, CDR2 SYGVQD (reference sequence). The ends lost 0 bases at V and 9 bases at J; junction bases unmatched: 8. The CDR3 has 15 residues. This chain connects TRBV10-1 to TRBJ2-1; 7 bases are shared with TRBD2. Sequenced material: naive CD8+ T cells sorted from blood. The clonotype comes from a man in his late teens or twenties in good health. CDR3 in amino acids: CASSESFGGGGEQFF. The DNA of the CDR3 is TGCGCCAGCAGTGAGTCGTTTGGGGGGGGTGGTGAGCAGTTCTTC.